This T cell receptor (beta chain) was profiled in a study of T cells in Graves' hyperthyroidism and ophthalmopathy. Study background: Initial diagnosis, before any treatment, was when peripheral blood was collected.

Patients were aged 18 to 65, had disease duration under 2 months, and had newly diagnosed hyperthyroidism. Amplified TCR beta CDR3 regions derived from RNA transcripts. TCR CDR3 underwent first-round RT-PCR with the HTBI primer set. TCRdb ran MiXCR on the multiplex PCR reads and lists one entry per CDR3 protein. This sample has roughly 290,000 distinct CDR3 sequences, with around 13% found just once. In its sample, this clonotype was seen many times. The antigen remains unidentified. General study points: A model of 13 V-J features distinguished ophthalmopathy from stable hyperthyroidism.

The TCR originated in a woman between 40 and 50 years old with Graves' hyperthyroidism. Sequencing input: blood.

The CDR3 DNA is TGTGCCAGCAGCCAAAGGGGGGGTGATGGGACTGAAGCTTTCTTT. Protein product: CASSQRGGDGTEAFF. This chain uses TRBV7-9 with TRBJ1-1; weak D call: TRBD1 (6 bases). Trimming took 5 bases from V and 5 from J, leaving 18 bases between them. The CDR3 extends over 15 amino acids. Germline V lookup: CDR1 SEHNR, CDR2 FQNEAQ (reference sequence).